The subject of this entry is one T cell receptor (beta chain). Its antigen is undetermined. Sequencing was performed with immunoSEQ multiplex PCR; in TCRdb, only in-frame clones are kept and a portion is missing. This sample has tens of thousands of clones, with around four fifths found just once. The sample originates from a study of T cells in localized non-small cell lung cancer. Notes on the study in general: The study linked higher blood T cell density to longer overall survival. The greatest T cell clonality was found in uninvolved adjacent lung (higher than in tumor). Median around 54 top-100 tumor clones were shared with paired adjacent lung. Heterogeneity remains possible because sequencing was limited to only one tumor region.

Germline V gene data show CDR1 as MNHEY and CDR2 as SMNVEV (reference sequence). Germline trimming cut 8 bases from V and 4 bases from J; bases unmatched to any gene: 13. This CDR3 has 16 residues. The input for sequencing was peripheral blood, taken before any cancer treatment. This TCR derives from a man between 40 and 70 years old with stage I lung adenocarcinoma. J is TRBJ1-1 and V is TRBV27, with 10 bases lining up with TRBD1. The CDR3 reads CASASQTGGGSTEAFF. The CDR3 region has the DNA TGTGCCAGCGCCAGCCAGACAGGGGGCGGGAGCACTGAAGCTTTCTTT.